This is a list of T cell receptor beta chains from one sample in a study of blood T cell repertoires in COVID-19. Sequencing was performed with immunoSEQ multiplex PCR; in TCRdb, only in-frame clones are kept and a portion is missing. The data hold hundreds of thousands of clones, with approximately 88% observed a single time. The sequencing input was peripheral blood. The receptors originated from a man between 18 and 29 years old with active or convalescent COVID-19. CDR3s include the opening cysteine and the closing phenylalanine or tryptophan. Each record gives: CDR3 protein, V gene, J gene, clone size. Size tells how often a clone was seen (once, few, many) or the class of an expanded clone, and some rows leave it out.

cdr3_aa: CASSEVGTADGYTF; v_call: TRBV6-1; j_call: TRBJ1-2; clone_size: .
cdr3_aa: CATKPGSGANVLTF; v_call: TRBV10-2; j_call: TRBJ2-6; clone_size: few
cdr3_aa: CSVDGGSGEQYF; v_call: TRBV29-1; j_call: TRBJ2-7; clone_size: .
cdr3_aa: CASSLALAGGSSYEQYF; v_call: TRBV5-5; j_call: TRBJ2-7; clone_size: .
cdr3_aa: CASSRLAGGLDTQYF; v_call: TRBV6-2/TRBV6-3; j_call: TRBJ2-3; clone_size: .
cdr3_aa: CASSPETGELNGDEKLFF; v_call: TRBV6-6; j_call: TRBJ1-4; clone_size: many
cdr3_aa: CASSRWTSGGGATDTQYF; v_call: TRBV3-1/TRBV3-2; j_call: TRBJ2-3; clone_size: once
cdr3_aa: CASSLAGVGGSTDTQYF; v_call: TRBV3-1/TRBV3-2; j_call: TRBJ2-3; clone_size: once
cdr3_aa: CASSPRQRPFQTPQHF; v_call: TRBV9; j_call: TRBJ1-5; clone_size: .
cdr3_aa: CASSNTHNRGLYEQYF; v_call: TRBV5-5; j_call: TRBJ2-7; clone_size: .
cdr3_aa: CASSHRGLDSPLHF; v_call: TRBV3-1/TRBV3-2; j_call: TRBJ1-6; clone_size: .
cdr3_aa: CASSPTWAGSNTEAFF; v_call: TRBV7-9; j_call: TRBJ1-1; clone_size: .
cdr3_aa: CASSIGSTSGGFYEQYF; v_call: TRBV19; j_call: TRBJ2-7; clone_size: .
cdr3_aa: CASRIGTASTDTQYF; v_call: TRBV11-2; j_call: TRBJ2-3; clone_size: .
cdr3_aa: CASRPGGAMTEAFF; v_call: TRBV6-5; j_call: TRBJ1-1; clone_size: .
cdr3_aa: CASSYSPQGDQPQHF; v_call: TRBV6-5; j_call: TRBJ1-5; clone_size: .
cdr3_aa: CASSQDRVTSTDTQYF; v_call: TRBV4-1; j_call: TRBJ2-3; clone_size: .
cdr3_aa: CASSYGTAGEQFF; v_call: TRBV6-2/TRBV6-3; j_call: TRBJ2-1; clone_size: once
cdr3_aa: CASSLEERTYGNTIYF; v_call: TRBV7-2; j_call: TRBJ1-3; clone_size: .
cdr3_aa: CASSQGHPMNTEAFF; v_call: TRBV4-1; j_call: TRBJ1-1; clone_size: once
cdr3_aa: CASGESYRVAFF; v_call: TRBV6-5; j_call: TRBJ1-1; clone_size: .
cdr3_aa: CASTSRGGYEQYF; v_call: TRBV11-2; j_call: TRBJ2-7; clone_size: .
cdr3_aa: CASAAPGEGAFF; v_call: TRBV12-5; j_call: TRBJ1-1; clone_size: .
cdr3_aa: CASSVGGARQPQHF; v_call: TRBV9; j_call: TRBJ1-5; clone_size: .
cdr3_aa: CASSFQGGPNTEAFF; v_call: TRBV5-1; j_call: TRBJ1-1; clone_size: .
cdr3_aa: CASSLAGLSATQYF; v_call: TRBV6-2/TRBV6-3; j_call: TRBJ2-3; clone_size: once
cdr3_aa: CASSEGLPQHF; v_call: TRBV2; j_call: TRBJ1-5; clone_size: once
cdr3_aa: CASSLGTGQNQPQHF; v_call: TRBV5-1; j_call: TRBJ1-5; clone_size: .
cdr3_aa: CASSLTPDRIEAFF; v_call: TRBV6-6; j_call: TRBJ1-1; clone_size: .
cdr3_aa: CASSVTGTSVPSTDTQYF; v_call: TRBV9; j_call: TRBJ2-3; clone_size: .
cdr3_aa: CASSDSSGHTDTQYF; v_call: TRBV6-4; j_call: TRBJ2-3; clone_size: many
cdr3_aa: CASSILGRNEKLFF; v_call: TRBV19; j_call: TRBJ1-4; clone_size: once
cdr3_aa: CASSYPGRVEETQYF; v_call: TRBV6-6; j_call: TRBJ2-5; clone_size: few
cdr3_aa: CASSLGRQETQYF; v_call: TRBV7-9; j_call: TRBJ2-5; clone_size: .
cdr3_aa: CASSTGLFSNQPQHF; v_call: TRBV19; j_call: TRBJ1-5; clone_size: .
cdr3_aa: CASSIAGVREKLFF; v_call: TRBV19; j_call: TRBJ1-4; clone_size: .
cdr3_aa: CASSRPSNEQFF; v_call: TRBV5-8; j_call: TRBJ2-1; clone_size: .
cdr3_aa: CASSLGPEDRGWNTGELFF; v_call: TRBV7-3; j_call: TRBJ2-2; clone_size: .
cdr3_aa: CASSPDRGNSYNEQFF; v_call: TRBV5-4; j_call: TRBJ2-1; clone_size: .
cdr3_aa: CASSLPSTNYGYTF; v_call: TRBV7-9; j_call: TRBJ1-2; clone_size: few
cdr3_aa: CASSSARTPRGGNTIYF; v_call: TRBV27; j_call: TRBJ1-3; clone_size: .
cdr3_aa: CASSPGQATNEKLFF; v_call: TRBV11-2; j_call: TRBJ1-4; clone_size: .
cdr3_aa: CASRRTGEKLFF; v_call: TRBV12-3/TRBV12-4; j_call: TRBJ1-4; clone_size: .
cdr3_aa: CASSPWTSGGAKETQYF; v_call: TRBV5-1; j_call: TRBJ2-5; clone_size: .
cdr3_aa: CATSSYEATDTQYF; v_call: TRBV15; j_call: TRBJ2-3; clone_size: .
cdr3_aa: CASSPTRGRDEKLFF; v_call: TRBV18; j_call: TRBJ1-4; clone_size: .